The next 16 T cell receptor beta chains were all read from a single sample in a study of CD8 T cells in ankylosing spondylitis. Via MiXCR, TCRdb re-called the 5' RACE reads, giving one row per CDR3 protein. This table holds approximately 300,000 distinct CDR3 sequences, over 15% found once. Sample: blood, either unsorted or a sorted T cell fraction (not recorded which). The receptors were gathered from a male donor with ankylosing spondylitis or in good health (not recorded which).

In this sample, this clonotype turned up a few times. The chain joins TRBV7-3 to TRBJ2-1, with TRBD2 matching 10 bases. This CDR3 spans 15 amino acids. V gave up 2 bases and J gave up 8 bases; unmatched junction bases: 6. CDR1 and CDR2 (germline): SGHTA, FQGTGA. Written as DNA, the CDR3 is TGTGCCAGCAGCTTAGAACTAGCGGGACCCTATGAGCAGTTCTTC. Protein product: CASSLELAGPYEQFF.

This rearrangement joins TRBV6-5 to TRBJ2-1; D gene uncertain. Germline V gene data show CDR1 as MNHEY and CDR2 as SVGAGI. This CDR3 is built from 15 residues. Deletions cut 7 bases from V and 3 bases from J, with 16 bases between. CDR3 sequence (DNA): TGTGCCAGCACTTGGACCGGGCCTTTCTACAATGAGCAGTTCTTC. Protein product: CASTWTGPFYNEQFF.

The chain uses TRBV3-1 and TRBJ2-2; no clear D gene. The length of the CDR3 is 13 residues. The V end was cut by 1 base, the J end by 4 bases, with 4 bases between. Germline CDR1 reads LGHDT; CDR2 reads YNNKEL (reference sequence). As DNA, the CDR3 is TGTGCCAGCAGCCAAGCGTTCACCGGGGAGCTGTTTTTT. This codes for CASSQAFTGELFF.

The chain links TRBV5-1 to TRBJ2-3; D uncertain. Germline assignment: CDR1 SGHRS and CDR2 YFSETQ. This CDR3 contains 16 residues. The ends were cut back, 1 base at V and 3 bases at J, with 15 bases in the middle. For the CDR3, the DNA is TGCGCCAGCAGCTTGACAGTCAACCCCTCTACAGATACGCAGTATTTT. Its translation is CASSLTVNPSTDTQYF.

In its sample, this clonotype was seen a few times. The chain links TRBV5-1 to TRBJ2-1; 7 nucleotides align to TRBD1. This CDR3 has 15 amino acids. The germline gives CDR1 SGHRS, CDR2 YFSETQ. V shed 0 bases, J shed 3 bases, and the junction held 3 bases outside the gene matches. CDR3 residues: CASSLVGTVYNEQFF. CDR3 DNA sequence: TGCGCCAGCAGCTTGGTGGGGACAGTCTACAATGAGCAGTTCTTC.

This chain uses TRBV4-1 with TRBJ2-3, with 9 bases lining up with TRBD2. Germline V gives CDR1 MGHRA, CDR2 YSYEKL. The CDR3 consists of 16 residues. The V gene end was trimmed by 3 bases and the J gene end by 1 base; junction bases not matched to a gene: 5. The CDR3 region is CASSQLAGAGTDTQYF. The CDR3 DNA reads TGCGCCAGCAGCCAGTTAGCGGGAGCCGGCACAGATACGCAGTATTTT.

The chain couples TRBV6-1 to TRBJ1-5, with D perhaps matching TRBD1 (6 bases). The CDR3 has 16 amino acids. Trimming stripped 0 bases from V and 2 bases from J, with 11 bases between. In germline, CDR1 is MNHNS, CDR2 SASEGT. CDR3 DNA: TGTGCCAGCAGTGAAGCGCCAGGGGCGGGCAATCAGCCCCAGCATTTT. It yields the protein CASSEAPGAGNQPQHF.

This sequence joins TRBV20-1 and TRBJ2-3, with 7 bases matching TRBD2. Trimming at V came to 0 bases and at J to 4 bases, leaving 10 bases not matched to a gene. Per germline, CDR1 DFQATT and CDR2 SNEGSKA (reference sequence). The CDR3 spans 16 residues. DNA for the CDR3: TGCAGTGCTAGAGACCCAGCGGGGCGCTTTGCAGATACGCAGTATTTT. Translated: CSARDPAGRFADTQYF.

V gene TRBV3-1 combines with J gene TRBJ2-1; the D is unclear. Germline V gives CDR1 LGHDT, CDR2 YNNKEL (reference sequence). V was clipped by 4 bases and J by 6 bases, with 10 bases between them. This CDR3 has 13 residues. CDR3 in DNA: TGTGCCAGCAGCCGTGCGCCACGCAATGAGCAGTTCTTC. Its protein is CASSRAPRNEQFF.

This clonotype has just a few counts. J is TRBJ2-3 and V is TRBV5-1; 8 nucleotides agree with TRBD2. J was trimmed by 4 bases and V by 5 bases; bases with no gene match: 9. Per germline, CDR1 SGHRS and CDR2 YFSETQ. The CDR3 sequence is 15 residues long. CDR3 amino acids: CASSSAGVQSDTQYF. CDR3 nucleotides: TGCGCCAGCAGTTCAGCGGGAGTACAGTCAGATACGCAGTATTTT.

The V and J genes are TRBV2 and TRBJ2-6, with D maybe TRBD1 (5 bases). Per the germline V gene, CDR1 is SNHLY and CDR2 is FYNNEI. The CDR3 has 19 residues. Trimming left V 5 bases short and J 0 bases short, with 20 bases between. This chain's CDR3 is CASSLIAGPRSSGANVLTF. The CDR3 coding sequence is TGTGCCAGCAGTTTAATCGCAGGGCCTCGAAGCTCTGGGGCCAACGTCCTGACTTTC.

This clonotype was seen only a few times. This chain uses TRBV12-3 or TRBV12-4 with TRBJ2-2; D perhaps matches TRBD1 (5 bases). Trimming stripped 0 bases from V and 2 bases from J, with 7 bases between. This CDR3 contains 15 residues. CDR3 sequence reads: CASSLARANTGELFF. The CDR3 DNA is TGTGCCAGCAGTTTAGCCAGGGCAAACACCGGGGAGCTGTTTTTT.

The chain combines TRBV5-1 with TRBJ2-1; 9 bases map to TRBD1. Germline V CDR1 and CDR2: SGHRS, YFSETQ. The CDR3 runs to 15 residues. With V trimmed by 0 bases and J by 6 bases, 4 bases remained unmatched. CDR3 loop: CASSLGDREVNEQFF. In DNA, the CDR3 is TGCGCCAGCAGCTTGGGGGACAGGGAGGTCAATGAGCAGTTCTTC.

Concerning this clonotype itself: A much larger clonotype is one base distant, so this may be a read error. The J gene is TRBJ2-3, the V gene TRBV12-3 or TRBV12-4; TRBD1 might be the D (5 bases). V was pared by 3 bases and J by 4 bases, with 14 bases between. This CDR3 is built from 15 residues. The CDR3 is CASSFYQGWADTQYF. The CDR3 DNA follows: TGTGCCAGCAGTTTCTACCAGGGTTGGGCAGATACGCAGTATTTT.

In this sample, this clonotype turned up a few times. The chain uses TRBV5-1 and TRBJ2-7, with a weak D call TRBD1 (6 bases). CDR3 length equals 13 residues. Trimming took 4 bases from V and 5 from J, leaving 13 bases between them. Germline lookup yields CDR1 SGHRS and CDR2 YFSETQ. The CDR3 here is CASSQTGLHEQYV. Written as DNA, the CDR3 is TGCGCCAGCAGCCAAACAGGGCTCCACGAGCAGTACGTC.

V gene TRBV7-9 combines with J gene TRBJ2-3; 12 bases are shared with TRBD1. CDR1 and CDR2 (germline): SEHNR, FQNEAQ (reference sequence). V lost 1 base and J lost 4; bases outside the gene matches: 3. This CDR3 comprises 16 residues. The CDR3 sequence: CASSLGGQGAPDTQYF. The CDR3 DNA reads as TGTGCCAGCAGCTTAGGGGGACAGGGGGCACCAGATACGCAGTATTTT.